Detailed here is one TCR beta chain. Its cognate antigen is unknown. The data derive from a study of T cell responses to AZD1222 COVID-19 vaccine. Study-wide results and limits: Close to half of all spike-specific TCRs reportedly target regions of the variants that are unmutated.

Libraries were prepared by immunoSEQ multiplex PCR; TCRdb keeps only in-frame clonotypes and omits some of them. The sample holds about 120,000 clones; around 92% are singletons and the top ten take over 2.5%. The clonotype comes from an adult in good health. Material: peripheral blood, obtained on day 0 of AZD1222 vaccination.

The CDR3 DNA is TGTGCCAGCAGCTTAGTAGGGAAGCACGAGCAGTACTTC. Translated: CASSLVGKHEQYF. The rearrangement joins TRBV7-9 to TRBJ2-7; D uncertain. Looked up from germline, CDR1 is SEHNR and CDR2 is FQNEAQ (reference sequence). Trimming took 1 base from V and 5 from J, leaving 9 bases between them. This CDR3 spans 13 amino acids. The complete variable domain, with remaining parts taken from reference TRBV7-9 and TRBJ2-7, reads DTGVSQNPRHKITKRGQNVTFRCDPISEHNRLYWYRQTLGQGPEFLTYFQNEAQLEKSRLLSDRFSAERPKGSFSTLEIQRTEQGDSAMYLCASSLVGKHEQYFGPGTRLTVT.